This T cell receptor (beta chain) was sequenced for a study of cytomegalovirus exposure and HLA in healthy donors. This clone showed up many times. The V and J ends lost 4 bases and 1 base, in that order; junction bases with no gene match: 4. Germline lookup yields CDR1 SGHVS and CDR2 FNYEAQ. The CDR3 contains 15 residues. Use of 60 Vbeta and 13 Jbeta primers characterized the PCR. Libraries were prepared by immunoSEQ multiplex PCR; TCRdb keeps only in-frame clonotypes and omits some of them. The data show around 140,000 clones, roughly 77% seen once. This cohort consisted of healthy bone marrow donors.

J is TRBJ1-1 and V is TRBV7-6; 9 bases are a match to TRBD1. The sample was PBMCs. This TCR was recovered from a middle-aged man in good health and CMV-seronegative. As DNA, the CDR3 is TGTGCCAGCAGCTCGGGACAGGGCCAGAACACTGAAGCTTTCTTT. Encoded protein: CASSSGQGQNTEAFF.